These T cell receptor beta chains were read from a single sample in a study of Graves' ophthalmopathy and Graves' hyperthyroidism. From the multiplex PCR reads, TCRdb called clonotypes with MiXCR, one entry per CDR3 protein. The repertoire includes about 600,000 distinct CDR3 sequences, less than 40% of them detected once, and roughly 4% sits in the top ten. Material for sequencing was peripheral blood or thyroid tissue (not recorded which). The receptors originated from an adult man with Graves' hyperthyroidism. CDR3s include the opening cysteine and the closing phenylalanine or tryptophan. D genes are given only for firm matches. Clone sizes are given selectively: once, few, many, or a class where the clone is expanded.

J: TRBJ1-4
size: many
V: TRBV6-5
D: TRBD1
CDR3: CASSYSDRDGEKLFF
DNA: TGTGCCAGCAGTTACTCGGACAGGGACGGTGAAAAACTGTTTTTT

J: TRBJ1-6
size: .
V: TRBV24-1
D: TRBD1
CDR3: CATGQGSGSPLHF
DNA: TGTGCCACGGGACAGGGAAGCGGTTCACCCCTCCACTTT

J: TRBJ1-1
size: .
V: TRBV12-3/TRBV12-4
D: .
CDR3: CASSLGRGRNTEAFF
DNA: TGTGCCAGCAGTTTAGGGCGGGGACGAAACACTGAAGCTTTCTTT

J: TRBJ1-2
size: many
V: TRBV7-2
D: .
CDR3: CASSNGFHYGYTF
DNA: TGTGCCAGCAGCAACGGGTTTCACTATGGCTACACCTTC

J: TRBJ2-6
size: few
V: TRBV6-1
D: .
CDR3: CASSEDERGSWVSGANVLTF
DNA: TGTGCCAGCAGTGAAGACGAACGGGGAAGTTGGGTCTCTGGGGCCAACGTCCTGACTTTC

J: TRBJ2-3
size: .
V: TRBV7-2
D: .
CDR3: CASTRLVTDTQYF
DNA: TGTGCCAGCACCAGACTAGTCACAGATACGCAGTATTTT

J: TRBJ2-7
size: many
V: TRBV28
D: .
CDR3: CASSLVANHYEQYF
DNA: TGTGCCAGCAGTTTAGTGGCCAACCACTACGAGCAGTACTTC

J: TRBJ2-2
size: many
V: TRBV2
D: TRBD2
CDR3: CASSPRLAGSGELFF
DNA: TGTGCCAGCAGTCCGAGACTAGCGGGGTCCGGGGAGCTGTTTTTT

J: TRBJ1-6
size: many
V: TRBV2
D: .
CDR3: CASRGGAGSPLHF
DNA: TGTGCCAGCAGGGGGGGGGCTGGTTCACCCCTCCACTTT

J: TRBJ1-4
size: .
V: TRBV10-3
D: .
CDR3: CAIRDGEEKLFF
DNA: TGTGCCATCCGGGACGGGGAGGAAAAACTGTTTTTT

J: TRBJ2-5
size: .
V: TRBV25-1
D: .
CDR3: CASSPARAIQETQYF
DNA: TGTGCCAGCAGCCCCGCGCGGGCGATCCAAGAGACCCAGTACTTC

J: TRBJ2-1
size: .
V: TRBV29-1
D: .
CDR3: CSESYRVGVGNEQFF
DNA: TGCAGCGAAAGTTACAGGGTTGGGGTGGGCAATGAGCAGTTCTTC

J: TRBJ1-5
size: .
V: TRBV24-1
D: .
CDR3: CATSDRLAGRRETQHF
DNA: TGTGCCACCAGTGACCGACTAGCGGGAAGGCGGGAGACCCAGCATTTT

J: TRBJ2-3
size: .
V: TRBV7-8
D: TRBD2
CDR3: CASSLGQRGGSDTQYF
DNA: TGTGCCAGCAGCTTAGGCCAGCGGGGGGGCTCAGATACGCAGTATTTT

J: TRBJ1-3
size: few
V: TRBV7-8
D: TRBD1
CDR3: CASSLSTGEGSGNTIYF
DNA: TGCGCCAGCAGCCTTTCGACAGGGGAAGGCTCTGGAAACACCATATATTTT

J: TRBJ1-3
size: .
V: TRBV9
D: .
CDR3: CASSYSATGNTIYF
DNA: TGTGCCAGCAGTTACTCCGCGACTGGAAACACCATATATTTT

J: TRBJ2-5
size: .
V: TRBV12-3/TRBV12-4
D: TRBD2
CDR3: CASRGLAAQETQYF
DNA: TGTGCCAGCCGTGGACTAGCGGCACAAGAGACCCAGTACTTC

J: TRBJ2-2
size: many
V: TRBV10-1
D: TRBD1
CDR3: CASSGSGDRMNTGELFF
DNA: TGCGCCAGCAGTGGGTCCGGGGACAGGATGAACACCGGGGAGCTGTTTTTT

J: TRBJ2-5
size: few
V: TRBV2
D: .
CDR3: CASNLAPQETQYF
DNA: TGTGCCAGCAACCTAGCGCCTCAAGAGACCCAGTACTTC

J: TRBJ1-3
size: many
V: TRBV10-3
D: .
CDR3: CAISDVEGNTIYF
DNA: TGTGCCATCAGTGACGTGGAGGGCAACACCATATATTTT

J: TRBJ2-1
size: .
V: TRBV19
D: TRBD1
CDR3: CASGLTGYNEQFF
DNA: TGTGCCAGTGGTTTGACAGGGTACAATGAGCAGTTCTTC

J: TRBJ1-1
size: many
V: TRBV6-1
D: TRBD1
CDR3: CASRGTGLHTEAFF
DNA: TGTGCCAGCAGGGGGACAGGGTTACACACTGAAGCTTTCTTT

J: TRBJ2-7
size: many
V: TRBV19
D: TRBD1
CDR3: CASRTNRGDRGYEQYF
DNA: TGTGCCAGTAGGACAAACCGGGGGGACAGGGGCTACGAGCAGTACTTC

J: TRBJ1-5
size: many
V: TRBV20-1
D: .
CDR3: CSALGDVHSNQPQHF
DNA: TGCAGTGCCCTGGGGGACGTACATAGCAATCAGCCCCAGCATTTT

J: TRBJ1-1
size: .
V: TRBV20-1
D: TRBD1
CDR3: CSALGTGSLAAEAFF
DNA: TGCAGTGCCCTCGGGACAGGTAGCCTGGCTGCTGAAGCTTTCTTT

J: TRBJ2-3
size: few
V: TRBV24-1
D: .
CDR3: CATSELRGEGTDTQYF
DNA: TGTGCCACCAGTGAGCTCAGAGGAGAGGGGACAGATACGCAGTATTTT

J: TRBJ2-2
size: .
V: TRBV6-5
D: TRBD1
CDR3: CASSAGQGAAYTGELFF
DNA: TGTGCCAGCAGTGCCGGACAGGGGGCGGCGTACACCGGGGAGCTGTTTTTT

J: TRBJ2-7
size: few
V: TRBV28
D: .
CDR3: CASSFTGAGYEQYF
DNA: TGTGCCAGCAGTTTTACAGGAGCTGGCTACGAGCAGTACTTC

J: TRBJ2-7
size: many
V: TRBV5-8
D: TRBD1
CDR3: CASSRDDRGGEQYF
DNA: TGTGCCAGCAGCCGGGATGACAGGGGTGGCGAGCAGTACTTC

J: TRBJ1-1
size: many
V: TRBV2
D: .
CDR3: CASSSRSNTEAFF
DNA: TGTGCCAGCAGTTCCAGAAGTAACACTGAAGCTTTCTTT

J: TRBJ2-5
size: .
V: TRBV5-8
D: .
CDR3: CASSLGDDTYKETQYF
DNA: TGTGCCAGCAGTCTGGGCGACGACACTTACAAAGAGACCCAGTACTTC

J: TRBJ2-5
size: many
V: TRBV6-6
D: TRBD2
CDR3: CASSPHRDYKETQYF
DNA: TGTGCCAGCAGCCCACACCGGGACTACAAAGAGACCCAGTACTTC

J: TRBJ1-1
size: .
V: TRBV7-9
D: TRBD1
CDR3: CASSLTDRGFTDTEAFF
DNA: TGTGCCAGCAGCTTGACTGACAGGGGATTTACGGACACTGAAGCTTTCTTT

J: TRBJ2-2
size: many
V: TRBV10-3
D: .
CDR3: CAIREDGPNTGELFF
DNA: TGTGCCATCAGGGAGGACGGCCCGAACACCGGGGAGCTGTTTTTT

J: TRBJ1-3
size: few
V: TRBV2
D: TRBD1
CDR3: CASSEDRRSGNTIYF
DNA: TGTGCCAGCAGTGAGGACAGGAGATCTGGAAACACCATATATTTT

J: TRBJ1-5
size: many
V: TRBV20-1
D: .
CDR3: CSARDPGIGSNQPQHF
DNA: TGCAGTGCTAGAGATCCCGGGATAGGAAGCAATCAGCCCCAGCATTTT

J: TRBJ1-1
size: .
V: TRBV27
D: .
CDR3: CASSWGAIAFF
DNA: TGTGCCAGCAGTTGGGGCGCGATCGCTTTCTTT

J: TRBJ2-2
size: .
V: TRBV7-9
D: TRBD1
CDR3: CASSLGITGVDTGELFF
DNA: TGTGCCAGCAGCTTAGGGATCACAGGGGTCGACACCGGGGAGCTGTTTTTT

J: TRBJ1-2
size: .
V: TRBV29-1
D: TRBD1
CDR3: CSERDRGRYGYTF
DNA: TGCAGCGAGCGGGACAGGGGTCGGTATGGCTACACCTTC

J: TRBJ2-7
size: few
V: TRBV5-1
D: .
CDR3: CASSLNGVSSYEQYF
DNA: TGTGCCAGCAGCTTGAATGGAGTAAGCTCCTACGAGCAGTACTTC

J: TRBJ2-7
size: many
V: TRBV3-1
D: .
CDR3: CASSRLEGNDEQYF
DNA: TGTGCCAGCAGCCGATTGGAGGGGAACGACGAGCAGTACTTC

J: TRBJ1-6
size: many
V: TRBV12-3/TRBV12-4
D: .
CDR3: CASSLAPGWTLHF
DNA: TGTGCCAGCAGTTTAGCACCGGGGTGGACCCTCCACTTT

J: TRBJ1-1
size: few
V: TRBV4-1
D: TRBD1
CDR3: CASSQADRGNTEAFF
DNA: TGCGCCAGCAGCCAAGCCGACAGGGGGAACACTGAAGCTTTCTTT

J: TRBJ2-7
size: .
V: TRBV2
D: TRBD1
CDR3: CASSEEQGAHEQYF
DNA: TGTGCCAGCAGTGAGGAACAGGGGGCGCACGAGCAGTACTTC

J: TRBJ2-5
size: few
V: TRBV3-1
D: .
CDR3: CASSQGLGGETQYF
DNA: TGTGCCAGCAGCCAAGGGCTAGGAGGGGAGACCCAGTACTTC

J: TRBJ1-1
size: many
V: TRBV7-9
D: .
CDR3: CASRIKENTEAFF
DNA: TGTGCCAGCAGAATTAAAGAGAACACTGAAGCTTTCTTT

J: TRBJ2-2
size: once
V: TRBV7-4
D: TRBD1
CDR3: CASSSRQGEAGELFF
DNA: TGTGCCAGCAGCTCTCGACAGGGGGAGGCCGGGGAGCTGTTTTTT

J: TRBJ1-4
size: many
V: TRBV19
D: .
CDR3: CASRRGANEKLFF
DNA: TGTGCCAGTAGAAGAGGAGCTAATGAAAAACTGTTTTTT

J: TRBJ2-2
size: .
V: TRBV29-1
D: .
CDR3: CSVEGATGELFF
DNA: TGCAGCGTTGAGGGAGCCACCGGGGAGCTGTTTTTT

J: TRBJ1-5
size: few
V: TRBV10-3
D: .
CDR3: CAISAGEWPQHF
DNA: TGTGCCATCAGTGCAGGAGAATGGCCCCAGCATTTT

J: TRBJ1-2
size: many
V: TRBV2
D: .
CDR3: CASTPGIGYGYTF
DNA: TGTGCCAGTACTCCCGGGATCGGGTATGGCTACACCTTC